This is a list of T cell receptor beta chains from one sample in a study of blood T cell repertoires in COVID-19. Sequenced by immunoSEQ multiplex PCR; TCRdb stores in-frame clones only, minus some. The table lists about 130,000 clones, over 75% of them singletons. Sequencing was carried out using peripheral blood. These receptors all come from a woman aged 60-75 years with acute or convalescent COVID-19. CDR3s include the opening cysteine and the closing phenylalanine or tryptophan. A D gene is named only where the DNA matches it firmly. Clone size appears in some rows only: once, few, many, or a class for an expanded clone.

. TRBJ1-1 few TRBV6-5 CASSYLPRSTEAFF TGTGCCAGCAGTTACTTACCGAGGTCCACTGAAGCTTTCTTT
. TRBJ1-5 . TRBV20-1 CSARDQEPQHF TGCAGTGCTAGAGATCAGGAGCCCCAGCATTTT
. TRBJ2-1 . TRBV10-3 CAISPRGTHNEQFF TGTGCCATCAGCCCACGGGGGACCCACAATGAGCAGTTCTTC
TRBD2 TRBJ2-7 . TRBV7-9 CASRPPGLPYEQYF TGTGCCAGCAGACCCCCGGGACTACCATACGAGCAGTACTTC
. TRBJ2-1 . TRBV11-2 CASSLERSSYNEQFF TGTGCCAGCAGCTTAGAACGGAGCTCCTACAATGAGCAGTTCTTC
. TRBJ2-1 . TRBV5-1 CASSLALPGESEQFF TGCGCCAGCAGCTTAGCACTTCCCGGAGAATCTGAGCAGTTCTTC
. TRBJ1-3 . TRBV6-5 CASSYSGGNTIYF TGTGCCAGCAGTTACTCCGGGGGAAACACCATATATTTT
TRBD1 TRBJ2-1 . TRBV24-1 CATSDRTGQNEQFF TGTGCCACCAGTGATCGGACAGGGCAGAATGAGCAGTTCTTC
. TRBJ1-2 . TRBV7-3 CASSPGAREGYTF TGTGCCAGCAGCCCCGGGGCCCGGGAGGGCTACACCTTC
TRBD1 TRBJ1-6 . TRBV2 CASSGGTGGNDSPLHF TGTGCCAGCAGTGGGGGGACAGGGGGGAACGATTCACCCCTCCACTTT
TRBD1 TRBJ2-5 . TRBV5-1 CASNPTGGGETQYF TGCGCCAGCAACCCGACAGGGGGCGGGGAGACCCAGTACTTC
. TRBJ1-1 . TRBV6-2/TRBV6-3 CASSVTGVSEAFF TGTGCCAGCAGCGTAACGGGGGTCTCTGAAGCTTTCTTT
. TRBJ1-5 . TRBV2 CASGQGLGNQPQHF TGTGCCAGTGGGCAGGGCTTGGGGAATCAGCCCCAGCATTTT
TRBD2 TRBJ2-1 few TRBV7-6 CASSLMGRLAGVNEQFF TGTGCCAGCAGCTTAATGGGGCGACTAGCGGGAGTCAATGAGCAGTTCTTC
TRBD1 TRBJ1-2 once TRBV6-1 CASSEGQGRGYTF TGTGCCAGCAGTGAAGGACAGGGCCGTGGCTACACCTTC
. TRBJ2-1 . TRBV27 CASSLGPRDEQFF TGTGCCAGCAGTCTTGGGCCGAGGGATGAGCAGTTCTTC
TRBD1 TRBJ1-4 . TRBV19 CASSISGTATNEKLFF TGTGCCAGTAGTATAAGTGGGACAGCAACTAATGAAAAACTGTTTTTT
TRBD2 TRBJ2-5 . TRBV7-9 CASSLPSGRRETQYF TGTGCCAGCAGCTTACCTAGCGGGAGAAGAGAGACCCAGTACTTC
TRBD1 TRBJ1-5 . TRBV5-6 CASSLGGQPNQPQHF TGTGCCAGCAGCTTGGGGGGACAGCCAAATCAGCCCCAGCATTTT
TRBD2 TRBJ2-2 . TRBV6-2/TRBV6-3 CASSLLAGYTGELFF TGTGCCAGCAGTCTCCTAGCGGGATACACCGGGGAGCTGTTTTTT
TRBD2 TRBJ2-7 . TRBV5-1 CASSFGTSGSRSYEQYF TGCGCCAGCAGCTTCGGGACTAGCGGGAGCCGGTCCTACGAGCAGTACTTC